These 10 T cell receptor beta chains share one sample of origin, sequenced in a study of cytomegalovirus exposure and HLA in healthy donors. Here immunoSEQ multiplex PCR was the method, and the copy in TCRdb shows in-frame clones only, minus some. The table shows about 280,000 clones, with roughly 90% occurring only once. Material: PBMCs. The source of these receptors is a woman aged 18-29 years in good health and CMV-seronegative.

The CDR3 coding sequence is TGTGCCATCAGTGAGTTTACCAATCCCGGTCGGGCTTTCTTT. It yields the protein CAISEFTNPGRAFF. This chain joins TRBV10-3 and TRBJ1-1; D not certain. V was clipped by 1 base and J by 11 bases, with 17 bases between them. Germline CDR1 is ENHRY and CDR2 is SYGVKD. This CDR3 spans 14 amino acids.

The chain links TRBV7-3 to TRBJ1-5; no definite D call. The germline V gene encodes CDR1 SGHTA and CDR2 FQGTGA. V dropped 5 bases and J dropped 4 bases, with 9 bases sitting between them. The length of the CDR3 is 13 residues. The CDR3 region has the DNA TGTGCCAGCAGCGTCCTTCCTAATCAGCCCCAGCATTTT. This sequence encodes CASSVLPNQPQHF.

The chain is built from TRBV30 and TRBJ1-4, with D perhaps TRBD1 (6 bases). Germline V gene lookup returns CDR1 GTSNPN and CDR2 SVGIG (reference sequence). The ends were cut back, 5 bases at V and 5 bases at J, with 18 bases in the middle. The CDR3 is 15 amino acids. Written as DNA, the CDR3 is TGTGCCTGGGAGGAGGGGGGGATCTCCAATGAAAAACTGTTTTTT. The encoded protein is CAWEEGGISNEKLFF.

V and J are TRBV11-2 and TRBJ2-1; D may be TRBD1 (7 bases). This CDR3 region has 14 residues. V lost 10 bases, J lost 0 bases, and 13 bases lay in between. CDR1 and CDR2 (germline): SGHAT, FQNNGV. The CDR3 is CATGGAGSYNEQFF. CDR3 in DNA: TGTGCCACAGGGGGAGCGGGCTCCTACAATGAGCAGTTCTTC.

The chain's CDR3 is CASSEVRDGYTF. The CDR3, as DNA: TGTGCCAGCAGTGAAGTGAGAGATGGCTACACCTTC. The chain joins TRBV2 to TRBJ1-2, with D uncertain. There are 12 residues in the CDR3. Trimming took off 1 base at V and 6 bases at J, with 6 bases between the two ends. CDR1 SNHLY and CDR2 FYNNEI come from the germline V gene.

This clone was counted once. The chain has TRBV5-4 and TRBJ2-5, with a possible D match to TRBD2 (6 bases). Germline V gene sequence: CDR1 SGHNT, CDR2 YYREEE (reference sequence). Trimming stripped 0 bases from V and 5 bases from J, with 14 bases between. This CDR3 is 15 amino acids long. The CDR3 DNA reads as TGTGCCAGCAGCTTGGGCTTAGCGGAGAAGGAGACCCAGTACTTC. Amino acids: CASSLGLAEKETQYF. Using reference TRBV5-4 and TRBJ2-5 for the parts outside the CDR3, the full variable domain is ETGVTQSPTHLIKTRGQQVTLRCSSQSGHNTVSWYQQALGQGPQFIFQYYREEENGRGNFPPRFSGLQFPNYSSELNVNALELDDSALYLCASSLGLAEKETQYFGPGTRLLVL.

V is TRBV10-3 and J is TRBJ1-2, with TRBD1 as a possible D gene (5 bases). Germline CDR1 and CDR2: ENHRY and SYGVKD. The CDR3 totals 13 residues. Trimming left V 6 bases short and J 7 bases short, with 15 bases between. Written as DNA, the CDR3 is TGTGCCATCAGACCGTCCGCAGGGATTGGCTACACCTTC. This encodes CAIRPSAGIGYTF.

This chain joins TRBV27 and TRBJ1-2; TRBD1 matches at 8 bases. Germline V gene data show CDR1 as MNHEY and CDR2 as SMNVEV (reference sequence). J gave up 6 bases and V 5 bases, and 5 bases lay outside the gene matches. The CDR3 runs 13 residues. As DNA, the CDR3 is TGTGCCAGCAGTCACGACAGGGGTCATGGCTACACCTTC. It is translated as CASSHDRGHGYTF.

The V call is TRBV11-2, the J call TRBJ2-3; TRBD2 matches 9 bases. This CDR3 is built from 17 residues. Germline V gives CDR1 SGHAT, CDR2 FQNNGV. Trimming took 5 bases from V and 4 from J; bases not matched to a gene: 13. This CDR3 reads CASSPGGLAGRADTQYF. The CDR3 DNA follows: TGTGCCAGCAGCCCCGGCGGGCTAGCGGGAAGGGCAGATACGCAGTATTTT.

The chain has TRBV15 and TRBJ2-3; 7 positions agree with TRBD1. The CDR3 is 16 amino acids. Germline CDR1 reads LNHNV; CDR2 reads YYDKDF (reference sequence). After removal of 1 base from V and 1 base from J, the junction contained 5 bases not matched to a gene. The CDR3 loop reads CATSRVGTEGTDTQYF. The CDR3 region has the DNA TGTGCCACCAGCAGAGTAGGGACAGAAGGCACAGATACGCAGTATTTT.